Listed below are T cell receptor beta chains from one sample, sequenced in a study of vaccination effects on CD4 cells after COVID-19. Method: immunoSEQ multiplex PCR; TCRdb's copy keeps in-frame clones and lacks some. The sample consists of more than 65,000 clones, approximately 80% of them appearing once. Their antigen targets remain unknown. The sequences come from CD4+ T cells from PBMCs cultured with HCoV-229E spike peptides, collected after COVID-19 vaccination. Source of these receptors: a human donor who received a COVID-19 vaccine. The CDR3 runs from the conserved cysteine through the conserved F or W. Clone size appears in some rows only: once, few, many, or a class for an expanded clone.

j_gene | v_gene | abundance | CDR3aa
TRBJ1-6 | TRBV20-1 | . | CSASAGNSPLHF
TRBJ2-2 | TRBV5-4 | . | CASSKAGGLDTGELFF
TRBJ1-1 | TRBV5-8 | . | CASSLYRIMNTEAFF
TRBJ1-4 | TRBV19 | . | CASSGTGTNEKLFF
TRBJ1-1 | TRBV5-1 | . | CASREIQGLNTEAFF
TRBJ1-4 | TRBV18 | . | CASSTAQNEKLFF
TRBJ1-1 | TRBV7-8 | . | CASSLGVTYTEAFF
TRBJ1-2 | TRBV6-5 | . | CASRHSANYGYTF
TRBJ1-4 | TRBV28 | . | CASSFRAGAGEKLFF
TRBJ2-1 | TRBV3-1/TRBV3-2 | few | CASSQDSGEQFF
TRBJ1-2 | TRBV19 | . | CASSRGYGGYTF
TRBJ1-5 | TRBV3-1/TRBV3-2 | . | CASSQAGGEPQHF
TRBJ1-3 | TRBV10-1 | few | CASSDGSSSGNTIYF
TRBJ2-3 | TRBV6-6 | . | CASSLGTGGNTDTQYF
TRBJ1-2 | TRBV18 | . | CASSPTTGANLNYGYTF
TRBJ2-1 | TRBV11-2 | . | CASSSSGNEQFF
TRBJ2-3 | TRBV6-5 | . | CASRQSWDRPDTQYF
TRBJ2-1 | TRBV9 | . | CASSGSGTSGFNEQFF
TRBJ2-5 | TRBV7-2 | once | CASSLQRGGGETQYF
TRBJ1-1 | TRBV5-1 | once | CASSLAVGGGTEAFF
TRBJ1-2 | TRBV21-1 | once | CASSRGLFHGYTF
TRBJ1-2 | TRBV5-6 | . | CASSTGTVIYGYTF
TRBJ2-5 | TRBV7-3 | . | CASSLRPSQETQYF